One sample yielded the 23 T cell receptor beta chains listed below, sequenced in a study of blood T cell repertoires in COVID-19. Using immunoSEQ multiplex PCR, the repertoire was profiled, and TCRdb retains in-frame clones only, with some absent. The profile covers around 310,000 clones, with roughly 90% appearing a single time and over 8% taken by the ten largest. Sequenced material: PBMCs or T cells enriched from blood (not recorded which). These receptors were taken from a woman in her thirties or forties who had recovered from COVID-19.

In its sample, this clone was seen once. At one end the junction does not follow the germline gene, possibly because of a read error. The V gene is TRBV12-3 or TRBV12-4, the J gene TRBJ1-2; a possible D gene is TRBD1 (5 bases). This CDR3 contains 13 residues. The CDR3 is CASSLTPTAAEAF. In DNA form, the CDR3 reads TGTGCCAGCAGTTTGACGCCGACAGCCGCCGAGGCATTC.

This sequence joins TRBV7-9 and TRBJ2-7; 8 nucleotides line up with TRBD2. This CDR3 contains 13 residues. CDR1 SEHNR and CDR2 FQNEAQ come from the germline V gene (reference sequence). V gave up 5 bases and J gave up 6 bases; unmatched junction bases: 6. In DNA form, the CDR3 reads TGTGCCAGCAGCGGAAGACTAGCGCTCGAGCAGTACTTC. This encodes CASSGRLALEQYF.

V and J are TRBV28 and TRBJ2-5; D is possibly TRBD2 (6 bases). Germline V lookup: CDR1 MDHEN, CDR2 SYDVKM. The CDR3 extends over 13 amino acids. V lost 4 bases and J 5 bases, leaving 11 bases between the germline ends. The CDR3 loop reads CASSSAGPETQYF. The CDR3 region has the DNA TGTGCCAGCAGTTCAGCGGGTCCGGAGACCCAGTACTTC.

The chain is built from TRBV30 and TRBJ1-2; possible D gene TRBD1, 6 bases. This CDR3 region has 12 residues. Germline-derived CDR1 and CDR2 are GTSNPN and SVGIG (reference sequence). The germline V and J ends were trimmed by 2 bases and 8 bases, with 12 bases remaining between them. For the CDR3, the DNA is TGTGCCTGGAGTCTGGACAGCAGGGGCTACACCTTC. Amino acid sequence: CAWSLDSRGYTF.

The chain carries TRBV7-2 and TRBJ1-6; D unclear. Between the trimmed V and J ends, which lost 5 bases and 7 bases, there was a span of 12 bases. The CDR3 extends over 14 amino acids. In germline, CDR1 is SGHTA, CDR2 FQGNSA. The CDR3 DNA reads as TGTGCCAGCAGCCGCGACGGGGTGAATTCACCCCTCCACTTT. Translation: CASSRDGVNSPLHF.

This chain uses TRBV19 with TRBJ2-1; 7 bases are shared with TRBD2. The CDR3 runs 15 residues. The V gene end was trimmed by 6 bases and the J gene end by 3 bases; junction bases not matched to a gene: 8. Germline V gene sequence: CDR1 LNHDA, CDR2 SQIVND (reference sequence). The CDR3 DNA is TGTGCCAGTAGCCTGACTAGCAGAGGCTACAATGAGCAGTTCTTC. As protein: CASSLTSRGYNEQFF.

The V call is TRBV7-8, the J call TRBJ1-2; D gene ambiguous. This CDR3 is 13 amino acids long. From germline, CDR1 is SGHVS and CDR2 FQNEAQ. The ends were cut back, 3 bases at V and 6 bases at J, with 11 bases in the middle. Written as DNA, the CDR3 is TGTGCCAGCAGCTTTTTTGGCCAGGATGGCTACACCTTC. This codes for CASSFFGQDGYTF. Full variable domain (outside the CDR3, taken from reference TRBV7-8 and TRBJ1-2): GAGVSQSPRYKVAKRGQDVALRCDPISGHVSLFWYQQALGQGPEFLTYFQNEAQLDKSGLPSDRFFAERPEGSVSTLKIQRTQQEDSAVYLCASSFFGQDGYTFGSGTRLTVV.

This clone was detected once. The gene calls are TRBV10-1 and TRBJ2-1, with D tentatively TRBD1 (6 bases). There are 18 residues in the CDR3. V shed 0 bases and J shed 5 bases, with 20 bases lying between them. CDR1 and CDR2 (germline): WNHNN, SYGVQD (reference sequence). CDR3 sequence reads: CASSESGPRNRANNEQFF. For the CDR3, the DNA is TGCGCCAGCAGTGAGTCCGGACCTCGGAACAGGGCCAACAATGAGCAGTTCTTC.

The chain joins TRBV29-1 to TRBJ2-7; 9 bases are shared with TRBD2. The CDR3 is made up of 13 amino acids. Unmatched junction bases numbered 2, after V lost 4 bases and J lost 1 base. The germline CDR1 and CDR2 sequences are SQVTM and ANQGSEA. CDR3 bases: TGCAGCGTTGCTACTAGCGGGTCCTACGAGCAGTACTTC. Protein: CSVATSGSYEQYF.

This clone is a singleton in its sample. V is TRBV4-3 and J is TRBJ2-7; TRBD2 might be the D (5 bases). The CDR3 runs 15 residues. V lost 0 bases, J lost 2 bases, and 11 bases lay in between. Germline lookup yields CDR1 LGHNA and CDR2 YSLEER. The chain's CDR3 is CASSQDNDYTYEQYF. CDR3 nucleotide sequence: TGCGCCAGCAGCCAAGATAACGACTATACCTACGAGCAGTACTTC.

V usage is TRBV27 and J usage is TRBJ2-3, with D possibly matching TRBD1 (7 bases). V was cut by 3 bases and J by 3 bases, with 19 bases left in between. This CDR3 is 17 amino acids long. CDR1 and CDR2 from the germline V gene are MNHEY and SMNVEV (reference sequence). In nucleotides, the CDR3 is TGTGCCAGCAGTTTTAGATCAGGGGGAGGTAAGACAGATACGCAGTATTTT. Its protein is CASSFRSGGGKTDTQYF.

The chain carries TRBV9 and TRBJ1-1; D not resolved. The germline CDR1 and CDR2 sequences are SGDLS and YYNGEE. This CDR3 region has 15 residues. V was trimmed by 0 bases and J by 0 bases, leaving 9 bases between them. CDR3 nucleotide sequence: TGTGCCAGCAGCGTAGGTGTGGACTTGAACACTGAAGCTTTCTTT. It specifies CASSVGVDLNTEAFF.

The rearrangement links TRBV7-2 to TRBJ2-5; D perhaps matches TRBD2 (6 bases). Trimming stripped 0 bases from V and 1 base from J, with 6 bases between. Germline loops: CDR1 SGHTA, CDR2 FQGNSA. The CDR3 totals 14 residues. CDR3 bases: TGTGCCAGCAGCTTAGCTAGCGGCCAAGAGACCCAGTACTTC. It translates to CASSLASGQETQYF.

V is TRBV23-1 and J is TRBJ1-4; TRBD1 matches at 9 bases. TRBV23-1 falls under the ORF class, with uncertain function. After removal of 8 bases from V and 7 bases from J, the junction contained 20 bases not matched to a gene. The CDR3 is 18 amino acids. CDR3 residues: CASGNRDRERLFGEKLFF. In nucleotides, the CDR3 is TGCGCCAGCGGGAACCGGGACAGGGAAAGATTATTCGGTGAAAAACTGTTTTTT.

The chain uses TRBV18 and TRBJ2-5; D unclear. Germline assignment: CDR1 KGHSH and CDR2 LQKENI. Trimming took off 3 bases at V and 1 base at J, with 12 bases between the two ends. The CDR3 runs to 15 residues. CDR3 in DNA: TGTGCCAGCTCACCTGTCCCTACAGCCCAAGAGACCCAGTACTTC. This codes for CASSPVPTAQETQYF.

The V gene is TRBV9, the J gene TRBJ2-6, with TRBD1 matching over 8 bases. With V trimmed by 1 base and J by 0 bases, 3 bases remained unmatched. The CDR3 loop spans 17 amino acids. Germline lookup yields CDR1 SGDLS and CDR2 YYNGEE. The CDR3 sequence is CASSVRTGSSGANVLTF. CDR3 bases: TGTGCCAGCAGCGTAAGGACAGGGAGCTCTGGGGCCAACGTCCTGACTTTC.

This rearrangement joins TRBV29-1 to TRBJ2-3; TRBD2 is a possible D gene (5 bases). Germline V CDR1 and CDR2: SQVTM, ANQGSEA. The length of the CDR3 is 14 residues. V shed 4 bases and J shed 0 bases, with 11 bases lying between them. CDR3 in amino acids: CSVGRQLSTDTQYF. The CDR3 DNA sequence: TGCAGCGTTGGGAGGCAGCTTAGCACAGATACGCAGTATTTT.

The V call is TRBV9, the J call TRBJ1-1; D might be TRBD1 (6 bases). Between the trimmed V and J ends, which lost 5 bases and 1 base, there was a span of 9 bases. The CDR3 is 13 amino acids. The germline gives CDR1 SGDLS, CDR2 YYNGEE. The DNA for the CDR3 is TGTGCCAGCAGTTCGACAGGGAACACTGAAGCTTTCTTT. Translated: CASSSTGNTEAFF.

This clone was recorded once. CDR3 residues: CASSLGAANSPLHF. CDR3 in DNA: TGTGCCAGCAGCTTGGGGGCGGCTAATTCACCCCTCCACTTT. This sequence joins TRBV6-5 and TRBJ1-6; tentative D call: TRBD1 (6 bases). Germline lookup yields CDR1 MNHEY and CDR2 SVGAGI. There are 14 residues in the CDR3. V was clipped by 6 bases and J by 6 bases, with 12 bases between them.

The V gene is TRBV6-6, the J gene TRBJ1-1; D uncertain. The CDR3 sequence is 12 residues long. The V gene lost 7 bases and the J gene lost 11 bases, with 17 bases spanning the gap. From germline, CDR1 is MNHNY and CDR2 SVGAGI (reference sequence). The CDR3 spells CASTILPQAAFF. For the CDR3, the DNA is TGTGCCAGCACTATCCTCCCCCAGGCGGCTTTCTTT.

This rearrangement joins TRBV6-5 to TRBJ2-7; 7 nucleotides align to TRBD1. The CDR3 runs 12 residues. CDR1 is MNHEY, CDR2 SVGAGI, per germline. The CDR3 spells CATQGDLYEQYF. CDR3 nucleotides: TGTGCAACTCAGGGGGACCTCTACGAGCAGTACTTC.

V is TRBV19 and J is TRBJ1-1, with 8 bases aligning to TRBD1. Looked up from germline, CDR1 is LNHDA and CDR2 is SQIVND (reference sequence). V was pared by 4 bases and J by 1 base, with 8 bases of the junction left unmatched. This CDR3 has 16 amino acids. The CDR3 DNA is TGTGCCAGTAGTACCTCAGGGGGCTTTACGAACACTGAAGCTTTCTTT. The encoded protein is CASSTSGGFTNTEAFF. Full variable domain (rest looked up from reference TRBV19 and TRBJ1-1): DGGITQSPKYLFRKEGQNVTLSCEQNLNHDAMYWYRQDPGQGLRLIYYSQIVNDFQKGDIAEGYSVSREKKESFPLTVTSAQKNPTAFYLCASSTSGGFTNTEAFFGQGTRLTVV.

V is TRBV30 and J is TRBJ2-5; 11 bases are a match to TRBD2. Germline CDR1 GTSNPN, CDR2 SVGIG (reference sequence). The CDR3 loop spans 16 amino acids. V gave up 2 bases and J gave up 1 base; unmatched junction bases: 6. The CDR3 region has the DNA TGTGCCTGGAGTAGCAGACTAGCGGGGTTCCAAGAGACCCAGTACTTC. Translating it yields CAWSSRLAGFQETQYF.